A selection of T cell receptor beta chains follows, all from one sample in a study of T cell responses to AZD1222 COVID-19 vaccine. The repertoire was sequenced with immunoSEQ multiplex PCR; TCRdb's copy has only in-frame clones and lacks some. Here the sample spans about 94,000 clones, nearly 90% being singletons. Sequences were derived from peripheral blood, sampled on day 0 of AZD1222 vaccination. These receptors were collected from an adult in good health. Both conserved end residues are part of each CDR3. The D gene is left open where the match is weak. The size of a clone is reported for some rows only, either as once, few or many, or as a class for expanded clones.

clone_size j_call d_call v_call cdr3_aa cdr3_nt
- TRBJ2-5 TRBD2 TRBV28 CASKLAGRETQYF TGTGCCAGCAAACTAGCGGGGCGAGAGACCCAGTACTTC
- TRBJ1-4 TRBD1 TRBV10-2 CASRDRHHEKLFF TGCGCCAGCCGGGACAGACACCATGAAAAACTGTTTTTT
- TRBJ1-3 - TRBV2 CASSLGQPSGNTIYF TGTGCCAGTAGCCTCGGACAACCCTCTGGAAACACCATATATTTT
- TRBJ1-5 - TRBV6-5 CASSIGTVNQPQHF TGTGCCAGCAGCATCGGGACGGTTAATCAGCCCCAGCATTTT
- TRBJ1-1 - TRBV12-5 CASGPTENTEAFF TGTGCTAGTGGCCCCACAGAGAACACTGAAGCTTTCTTT
- TRBJ1-2 - TRBV30 CARIQGPDYGYTF TGTGCCAGAATACAGGGCCCCGACTATGGCTACACCTTC
- TRBJ2-1 - TRBV11-2 CASSRKNNEQFF TGTGCCAGCAGCCGAAAGAACAATGAGCAGTTCTTC
once TRBJ2-1 - TRBV15 CATSRDQQGWALSSYNEQFF TGTGCCACCAGCAGAGATCAACAGGGCTGGGCCCTGAGCTCCTACAATGAGCAGTTCTTC
- TRBJ1-5 TRBD1 TRBV28 CASSVTGDSQPQHF TGTGCCAGCAGCGTGACAGGGGACAGTCAGCCCCAGCATTTT
- TRBJ1-2 - TRBV4-2 CASHGRGTYGYTF TGTGCCAGCCATGGAAGAGGGACCTATGGCTACACCTTC
- TRBJ2-2 - TRBV7-9 CASSFWDLRTGELFF TGTGCCAGCAGCTTCTGGGATCTTAGAACCGGGGAGCTGTTTTTT
- TRBJ2-4 TRBD1 TRBV19 CASSPTGTLNIQYF TGTGCCAGCTCTCCGACAGGGACCTTAAACATTCAGTACTTC
- TRBJ2-1 - TRBV3-1/TRBV3-2 CASSHPGGYNEQFF TGTGCCAGCAGCCATCCCGGCGGCTACAATGAGCAGTTCTTC
- TRBJ1-2 - TRBV29-1 CSVAGGYGYTF TGCAGCGTTGCGGGGGGCTATGGCTACACCTTC
- TRBJ2-2 - TRBV7-9 CASSLREISNTGELFF TGTGCCAGCAGCTTAAGGGAGATCTCGAACACCGGGGAGCTGTTTTTT
once TRBJ2-3 - TRBV5-1 CASRGGAGTDTQYF TGCGCCAGCAGGGGGGGGGCAGGCACAGATACGCAGTATTTT
- TRBJ2-2 - TRBV5-1 CASSLARQNTGELFF TGCGCCAGCAGCTTGGCCCGACAGAACACCGGGGAGCTGTTTTTT
- TRBJ2-7 - TRBV19 CASSKTGDSYYEQYF TGTGCCAGTAGTAAAACAGGAGATTCATACTACGAGCAGTACTTC